This T cell receptor (beta chain) was observed in a study of CD8 T cells in ankylosing spondylitis. The CDR3 runs to 13 residues. Trimming stripped 5 bases from V and 11 bases from J, with 13 bases between. Germline lookup yields CDR1 LGHNT and CDR2 FRNRAP. TCRdb redid the calling of the 5' RACE reads with MiXCR, one entry per CDR3 protein. The table records about 450,000 distinct CDR3 sequences, 25% to 30% of them present only once. This clonotype was seen a handful of times. As yet, its antigen is unknown. Study results and caveats: Roughly eight highly homologous variants made up a TCR beta motif, and this motif appeared characteristic of ankylosing spondylitis blood. Some motif variants were previously reported in reactive arthritis synovial fluid and blood.

This receptor was obtained from a male donor with ankylosing spondylitis. Material: blood, either unsorted or a sorted T cell fraction (not recorded which). This chain joins TRBV12-5 and TRBJ1-6; no definite D call. The CDR3 region is CASGPEGGTPLHF. CDR3 sequence (DNA): TGTGCTAGTGGTCCTGAGGGTGGAACACCCCTCCACTTT.